One sample yielded the 11 T cell receptor beta chains listed below, sequenced in a study of technical replicates of blood from a handful of donors. Data came from immunoSEQ multiplex PCR; TCRdb stores just in-frame clones and leaves some out. There are approximately 100,000 clones in the sample; approximately 95% occur only once, and 0.2% to 0.25% lies in the top ten. The sample comprised T cells isolated from PBMCs. Receptors were obtained from a human donor in good health.

V is TRBV9 and J is TRBJ2-1; D uncertain. Trimming removed 0 bases at V and 6 bases at J, with 4 bases between. CDR3 size: 12 residues. Germline V CDR1 and CDR2: SGDLS, YYNGEE. In DNA form, the CDR3 reads TGTGCCAGCAGCGTAGGGCTCAATGAGCAGTTCTTC. Translation gives CASSVGLNEQFF.

This sequence joins TRBV20-1 and TRBJ1-1; D remains unclear. Germline assignment: CDR1 DFQATT and CDR2 SNEGSKA (reference sequence). V lost 3 bases, J lost 10 bases, and 12 bases lay in between. This CDR3 spans 11 amino acids. The CDR3 is CSASDTRGAFF. The CDR3 DNA is TGCAGTGCTAGTGATACACGGGGAGCTTTCTTT.

The chain is built from TRBV5-1 and TRBJ2-4; D is unresolved. The CDR3 contains 14 residues. Trimming cost V 4 bases and J 0 bases, with 8 bases left between them. CDR1 is SGHRS and CDR2 is YFSETQ in the germline V gene. CDR3 amino acids: CASSPTVAKNIQYF. For the CDR3, the DNA is TGCGCCAGCAGCCCCACGGTAGCCAAAAACATTCAGTACTTC.

The chain uses TRBV6-5 and TRBJ2-7, with TRBD1 as a possible D gene (5 bases). Germline V gives CDR1 MNHEY, CDR2 SVGAGI. Trimming shortened V by 6 bases and J by 3 bases, and 18 bases separated the two germline ends. This CDR3 is built from 15 residues. The CDR3 here is CASRGPGPQGYEQYF. The CDR3 bases are TGTGCCAGCAGGGGGCCGGGTCCGCAAGGCTACGAGCAGTACTTC.

This rearrangement joins TRBV5-8 to TRBJ2-1; D is uncertain. The CDR3 extends over 18 amino acids. V was shortened by 0 bases and J by 2 bases, with 18 bases between the two germline ends. The germline V gene encodes CDR1 SGHTS and CDR2 YDEGEE. This CDR3 is CASSLVVSGDLAYNEQFF. The CDR3, as DNA: TGTGCCAGCAGCTTGGTAGTGTCCGGAGACCTAGCCTACAATGAGCAGTTCTTC.

The gene calls are TRBV6-1 and TRBJ1-5, with D perhaps TRBD1 (5 bases). Trimming took off 3 bases at V and 5 bases at J, with 14 bases between the two ends. The CDR3 has 15 residues. In germline, CDR1 is MNHNS, CDR2 SASEGT. CDR3 sequence reads: CASSDQGESYQPQHF. The CDR3 DNA is TGTGCCAGCAGTGATCAGGGTGAGTCGTATCAGCCCCAGCATTTT.

The rearrangement joins TRBV11-2 to TRBJ2-1, with D possibly TRBD2 on 5 matching bases. Germline V gene sequence: CDR1 SGHAT, CDR2 FQNNGV. The CDR3 totals 12 residues. With 3 bases removed from V and 12 bases from J, the gap between germline ends came to 12 bases. The CDR3 is CASSFGGAGQFF. The CDR3 DNA follows: TGTGCCAGCAGCTTCGGAGGCGCAGGGCAGTTCTTC.

This chain connects TRBV2 to TRBJ1-2; weak D call: TRBD1 (6 bases). This CDR3 contains 13 residues. Germline V gene sequence: CDR1 SNHLY, CDR2 FYNNEI. Trimming left V 8 bases short and J 6 bases short, with 16 bases between. CDR3 sequence reads: CASLRDTVDGYTF. The CDR3 DNA follows: TGTGCCAGCCTTCGGGACACCGTTGATGGCTACACCTTC.

The chain has TRBV6-6 and TRBJ2-2; 8 bases line up with TRBD1. Germline V gene lookup returns CDR1 MNHNY and CDR2 SVGAGI (reference sequence). The CDR3 is made up of 15 amino acids. J lost 6 bases, V lost 6 bases, and 9 bases had no gene match. The CDR3 DNA sequence: TGTGCCAGCAGGGTTTCAACAGGGGGTCCCGGGGAGCTGTTTTTT. Amino acid sequence: CASRVSTGGPGELFF.

The rearrangement uses TRBV5-1 and TRBJ2-3, with 11 bases lining up with TRBD2. Germline V gene sequence: CDR1 SGHRS, CDR2 YFSETQ. The CDR3 runs 16 residues. The ends lost 0 bases at V and 1 base at J; junction bases unmatched: 1. CDR3 sequence (DNA): TGCGCCAGCAGCTTGGAACTAGCGGGGGGCACAGATACGCAGTATTTT. Its protein product is CASSLELAGGTDTQYF.

A single count supports this clone. This chain joins TRBV21-1 and TRBJ2-1; the D call TRBD1 from the table was never checked on the DNA. TRBV21-1 is marked as a pseudogene. The CDR3 is 16 amino acids. The CDR3 spells CASSKDFPTFYNEQFF. CDR3 nucleotide sequence: TGTGCCAGCAGCAAAGACTTCCCGACATTCTACAATGAGCAGTTCTTC.